The 5 T cell receptor beta chains presented below share a single source sample, sequenced in a study of PD-1 blockade in mismatch repair-deficient tumors. The repertoire was sequenced with immunoSEQ multiplex PCR; TCRdb's copy has only in-frame clones and lacks some. This table has approximately 100,000 clones, over 65% appearing once. The sample here was peripheral blood, taken 36 weeks after starting pembrolizumab. These receptors were taken from an adult with mismatch repair-deficient cancer.

V usage is TRBV4-1 and J usage is TRBJ2-7; no definite D call. Trimming pared 0 bases from V and 5 bases from J, leaving 8 bases between. CDR1 and CDR2 from the germline V gene are MGHRA and YSYEKL. The CDR3 is 13 residues long. CDR3 amino acids: CASSQEAMDEQYF. CDR3 coding DNA: TGCGCCAGCAGCCAAGAAGCTATGGACGAGCAGTACTTC.

The chain has TRBV11-1 and TRBJ2-5, with TRBD1 identical over 7 bases. The assigned J gene may be wrong: the sequence end matches TRBJ2-7 better. Germline V gives CDR1 SGHAT, CDR2 FQDESV (reference sequence). The CDR3 length is 13 residues. In nucleotides, the CDR3 is TGTGCCAGCAGTCTCCGGGACAGCTACGAGCAGTACTTC. Translated: CASSLRDSYEQYF.

V is TRBV30 and J is TRBJ1-2; D gene ambiguous. CDR3 length: 14 residues. Per the germline V gene, CDR1 is GTSNPN and CDR2 is SVGIG (reference sequence). V was shortened by 2 bases and J by 6 bases, with 16 bases between the two germline ends. CDR3 sequence reads: CAWSQEDRGDGYTF. The DNA for the CDR3 is TGTGCCTGGAGTCAGGAGGACCGCGGGGATGGCTACACCTTC.

The V call is TRBV7-2, the J call TRBJ2-7; 9 bases agree with TRBD1. J gave up 2 bases and V 5 bases, and 7 bases lay outside the gene matches. The germline V gene encodes CDR1 SGHTA and CDR2 FQGNSA. This CDR3 is 15 amino acids long. This CDR3 reads CASSPEGQGTYEQYF. The CDR3 DNA sequence: TGTGCCAGCAGCCCTGAGGGACAGGGCACCTACGAGCAGTACTTC.

The rearrangement joins TRBV5-1 to TRBJ2-7, with D unresolved. The V and J ends lost 0 bases and 6 bases respectively, with 16 bases between them. CDR3 length: 15 residues. Germline V gene lookup returns CDR1 SGHRS and CDR2 YFSETQ. CDR3 nucleotides: TGCGCCAGCAGCTTGGGCGTTAATTATATGGGCGAGCAGTACTTC. It specifies CASSLGVNYMGEQYF.